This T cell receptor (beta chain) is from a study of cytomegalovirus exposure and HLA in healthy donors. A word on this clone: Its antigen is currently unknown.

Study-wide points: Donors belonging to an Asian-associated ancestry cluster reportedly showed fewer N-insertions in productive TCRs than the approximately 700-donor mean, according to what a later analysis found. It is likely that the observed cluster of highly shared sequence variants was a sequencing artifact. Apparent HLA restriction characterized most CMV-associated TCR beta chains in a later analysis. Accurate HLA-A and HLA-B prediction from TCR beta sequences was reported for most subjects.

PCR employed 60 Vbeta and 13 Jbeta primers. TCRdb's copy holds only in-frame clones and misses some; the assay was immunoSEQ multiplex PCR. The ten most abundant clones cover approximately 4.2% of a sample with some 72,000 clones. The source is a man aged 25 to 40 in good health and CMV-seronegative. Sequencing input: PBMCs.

The CDR3 region is CASSPRGGTEYNSPLHF. CDR3 coding DNA: TGTGCCAGCAGCCCGCGGGGGGGGACTGAGTATAATTCACCCCTCCACTTT. The rearrangement joins TRBV11-3 to TRBJ1-6; D might be TRBD1 (5 bases). Germline CDR1 reads SGHNT; CDR2 reads YENEEA. V was shortened by 5 bases and J by 4 bases, with 18 bases between the two germline ends. The CDR3 is 17 amino acids.